This T cell receptor (beta chain) was identified during a study of T cells in Graves' hyperthyroidism and ophthalmopathy. A single count supports this clonotype. TCR beta CDR3 regions were amplified from RNA. RT-PCR in the first round (using the HTBI primer set) targeted the TCR CDR3. TCRdb processed the multiplex PCR reads anew with MiXCR; each CDR3 protein has one entry. The profile shows around 620,000 distinct CDR3 sequences, 12% to 15% of them singletons. The CDR3 is 15 amino acids. Germline assignment: CDR1 SGHRS and CDR2 YFSETQ. Trimming took 4 bases from V and 3 from J; bases not matched to a gene: 6.

The chain recombines TRBV5-1 with TRBJ2-4; 8 bases line up with TRBD1. Sequencing was done on a sample of blood. This clonotype was obtained from a woman aged 18-29 years with Graves' ophthalmopathy. CDR3 protein: CASSGQGLDKNIQYF. CDR3 DNA: TGCGCCAGCAGCGGACAGGGCCTGGACAAAAACATTCAGTACTTC.